The clone carrying this T cell receptor beta chain showed up just once. Its antigen is currently unknown. TCRdb keeps only in-frame clones here, not all; method: immunoSEQ multiplex PCR. The sample includes 100,000 to 150,000 clones, more than 70% seen only once; the top ten take 5.8%. This entry comes from a study of radiation and T cells in renal cell carcinoma. Looking at the study overall: Nephrectomy followed 15 Gy stereotactic body radiation by 4 weeks. Study-wide points: Top tumor clonotypes rose in blood 2 weeks post-radiation, then contracted.

Looked up from germline, CDR1 is MNHNS and CDR2 is SASEGT. V gave up 7 bases and J gave up 1 base; unmatched junction bases: 6. The CDR3 contains 14 residues. Time point: blood 2 weeks post-SBRT. Sample treatment: 15 Gy SBRT to primary tumor, nephrectomy 4 weeks later. After SBRT, blood was collected at 2 and 4 weeks, plus baseline. The patient's renal cell carcinoma had clear cell pathology. The rearrangement joins TRBV6-1 to TRBJ1-1; 7 bases fit TRBD1. The sequences come from blood, collected from a patient whose treatment included radiotherapy and nephrectomy. The sequence derives from a woman aged 70-85 years with renal cell carcinoma. The CDR3, as DNA: TGTGCCAGCAACCCAGGGGGAAAGAACACTGAAGCTTTCTTT. Its protein product is CASNPGGKNTEAFF.